Shown below are 9 T cell receptor beta chains from a single sample sequenced in a study of OX40 agonist ivuxolimab in advanced cancers. Sequenced by immunoSEQ multiplex PCR; TCRdb stores in-frame clones only, minus some. In the table there are about 13,000 clones, about three quarters of which are singletons. Sample: CD4+ or CD8+ T cells sorted from blood, taken in a trial of the OX40 agonist ivuxolimab. The receptor set was obtained from an adult with an advanced solid tumor such as melanoma, head and neck, liver or kidney cancer.

The genes are TRBV6-4 and TRBJ2-7; the D gene is possibly TRBD2 (6 bases). The CDR3 is 15 amino acids. V was trimmed by 6 bases and J by 3 bases, leaving 18 bases between them. Germline lookup yields CDR1 MRHNA and CDR2 SNTAGT. CDR3 DNA: TGTGCCAGCAGCCTTAGGGCTAGCGCAATCTACGAGCAGTACTTC. Translating gives CASSLRASAIYEQYF.

The chain links TRBV6-6 to TRBJ2-1; 8 bases map to TRBD1. Germline loops: CDR1 MNHNY, CDR2 SVGAGI (reference sequence). Trimming took 5 bases from V and 2 from J; bases not matched to a gene: 2. The CDR3 contains 14 residues. The CDR3 DNA is TGTGCCAGCAGTCTGGGACAGGCCTACAATGAGCAGTTCTTC. Translating it yields CASSLGQAYNEQFF.

This clone was counted a few times. The V gene is TRBV28, the J gene TRBJ2-7; D remains ambiguous. This CDR3 contains 12 residues. V dropped 4 bases and J dropped 2 bases, with 6 bases sitting between them. Germline V gene sequence: CDR1 MDHEN, CDR2 SYDVKM. The CDR3 nucleotides are TGTGCCAGCAGTTACTCTGCCTACGAGCAGTACTTC. It encodes CASSYSAYEQYF.

In nucleotides, the CDR3 is TGTGCCAGCAGCTTGGGTGAAGATACGCAGTATTTT. This encodes CASSLGEDTQYF. The chain recombines TRBV5-6 with TRBJ2-3; D is undetermined. This CDR3 is built from 12 residues. Between the trimmed V and J ends, which lost 0 bases and 5 bases, there was a span of 4 bases. Germline CDR1 SGHDT, CDR2 YYEEEE.

The genes are TRBV19 and TRBJ2-1; possibly TRBD2 for D (5 bases). Trimming stripped 2 bases from V and 4 bases from J, with 15 bases between. The CDR3 runs 16 residues. CDR1 is LNHDA and CDR2 is SQIVND in the germline V gene (reference sequence). In DNA, the CDR3 is TGTGCCAGTAGTATATTCGCTAGCTCCGGATACAATGAGCAGTTCTTC. It encodes CASSIFASSGYNEQFF.

The chain uses TRBV28 and TRBJ2-3, with D hard to call. The V gene's germline CDR1 is MDHEN and CDR2 SYDVKM. This CDR3 is built from 15 residues. The V end lost 1 base, the J end lost 2 bases, and 10 bases lay between the germline ends. CDR3 loop: CASSLSGVFTDTQYF. The DNA for the CDR3 is TGTGCCAGCAGTTTATCGGGCGTCTTCACAGATACGCAGTATTTT. Combining the CDR3 with reference TRBV28 and TRBJ2-3 gives the whole variable domain DVKVTQSSRYLVKRTGEKVFLECVQDMDHENMFWYRQDPGLGLRLIYFSYDVKMKEKGDIPEGYSVSREKKERFSLILESASTNQTSMYLCASSLSGVFTDTQYFGPGTRLTVL.

The J gene is TRBJ1-1, the V gene TRBV28, with a weak D call TRBD1 (5 bases). V was cut by 6 bases and J by 5 bases, with 16 bases left in between. Germline CDR1 MDHEN, CDR2 SYDVKM. The CDR3 has 14 residues. The CDR3 is CASRDTGAPTEAFF. CDR3 nucleotides: TGTGCCAGCAGAGACACAGGCGCGCCGACTGAAGCTTTCTTT.

This clone has a single count. The CDR3 spells CASSLSTSGSELDTQYF. In DNA form, the CDR3 reads TGTGCCAGCAGTTTATCGACTAGCGGGAGCGAGTTAGATACGCAGTATTTT. The chain combines TRBV28 with TRBJ2-3; 12 bases fit TRBD2. Germline-derived CDR1 and CDR2 are MDHEN and SYDVKM. The CDR3 is 17 residues long. The V and J ends lost 1 base and 5 bases, in that order; junction bases with no gene match: 7.

The genes are TRBV4-2 and TRBJ2-1; 8 bases line up with TRBD1. The V gene end was trimmed by 0 bases and the J gene end by 4 bases; junction bases not matched to a gene: 2. This CDR3 region has 15 residues. Looked up from germline, CDR1 is LGHNA and CDR2 is YNFKEQ. The CDR3 DNA is TGTGCCAGCAGCCAAGAACAGGGGGTTTACAATGAGCAGTTCTTC. It is translated as CASSQEQGVYNEQFF.